A single sample gave rise to the 30 T cell receptor beta chains below, sequenced in a study of beta chain features in type 1 diabetes. Expressed TCRB transcripts got sequenced, as all isolated RNA was reverse transcribed. Sequencing was performed with immunoSEQ multiplex PCR; in TCRdb, only in-frame clones are kept and a portion is missing. The table has 630,000 or so clones, about 14% seen once. These receptors have no known antigen. Study outcomes and limitations: Researchers report that Type 1 diabetes patients had moderately but significantly shorter TCRB CDR3s across all four CD4+ subsets.

The material sequenced was naive CD4+ T cells from blood. These receptors all come from a man between 18 and 35 years old with type 1 diabetes.

The chain uses TRBV6-4 and TRBJ1-5; TRBD1 aligns across 8 bases. The trim removed 2 bases at V and 6 bases at J, leaving 6 bases unmatched. In germline, CDR1 is MRHNA, CDR2 SNTAGT. This CDR3 spans 15 amino acids. The CDR3 DNA follows: TGTGCCAGCAGTGACGAGACAGGGGAGGGTCAGCCCCAGCATTTT. This encodes CASSDETGEGQPQHF.

This clone was seen a few times. The V gene is TRBV14, the J gene TRBJ2-3; D is unresolved. Trimming shortened V by 2 bases and J by 5 bases, and 17 bases separated the two germline ends. Germline CDR1 reads SGHDN; CDR2 reads FVKESK. This CDR3 is built from 16 residues. The chain's CDR3 is CASSQSFPVVGDTQYF. The CDR3 DNA follows: TGTGCCAGCAGCCAAAGTTTCCCAGTGGTAGGAGATACGCAGTATTTT.

This clone was seen a few times. The rearrangement joins TRBV30 to TRBJ1-1; D is ambiguous. The CDR3 covers 13 residues. The V and J ends lost 0 bases and 8 bases respectively, with 13 bases between them. The V gene's germline CDR1 is GTSNPN and CDR2 SVGIG (reference sequence). Here the CDR3 DNA reads TGTGCCTGGAGTGTAATAGGGCGGAGGGAAGCTTTCTTT. It is translated as CAWSVIGRREAFF. Together with reference TRBV30 and TRBJ1-1, the CDR3 gives the full variable domain: SQTIHQWPATLVQPVGSPLSLECTVEGTSNPNLYWYRQAAGRGLQLLFYSVGIGQISSEVPQNLSASRPQDRQFILSSKKLLLSDSGFYLCAWSVIGRREAFFGQGTRLTVV.

This clone appeared a few times. The V gene is TRBV2, the J gene TRBJ1-4; D unclear. CDR1 is SNHLY, CDR2 FYNNEI, per germline. The length of the CDR3 is 11 residues. V dropped 6 bases and J dropped 8 bases, with 7 bases sitting between them. The CDR3 DNA follows: TGTGCCAGCAGGGGAGGGGAAAAACTGTTTTTT. Translated: CASRGGEKLFF.

This clone was seen a handful of times. The chain employs TRBV15 and TRBJ2-1, with D possibly being TRBD2 (6 bases). The CDR3 covers 16 residues. Trimming took 5 bases from V and 0 from J, leaving 14 bases between them. Germline CDR1 LNHNV, CDR2 YYDKDF (reference sequence). As DNA, the CDR3 is TGTGCCACCAGCTCAGGTGGGGGGAGCTCCTACAATGAGCAGTTCTTC. This encodes CATSSGGGSSYNEQFF.

The chain joins TRBV5-1 to TRBJ2-7; 8 positions agree with TRBD1. Germline assignment: CDR1 SGHRS and CDR2 YFSETQ. The CDR3 has 17 residues. Trimming removed 4 bases from V and 2 bases from J; junction bases left unmatched: 14. DNA of the CDR3: TGCGCCAGCAGCGTGTCCACCTCGACAGGGGCTACCTACGAGCAGTACTTC. It yields the protein CASSVSTSTGATYEQYF.

Only a few counts were recorded for this clone. The chain joins TRBV5-1 to TRBJ1-5, with D perhaps matching TRBD1 (5 bases). This CDR3 has 15 amino acids. V gave up 0 bases and J gave up 2 bases, with 9 bases separating them. Germline loops: CDR1 SGHRS, CDR2 YFSETQ. CDR3 bases: TGCGCCAGCAGCTTGGCAGGGTTGGGCAATCAGCCCCAGCATTTT. Translated: CASSLAGLGNQPQHF.

The rearrangement joins TRBV5-4 to TRBJ2-2, with 7 bases matching TRBD1. Germline-derived CDR1 and CDR2 are SGHNT and YYREEE (reference sequence). Losses at the gene ends were 4 bases for V and 5 bases for J; bases not matched to a gene: 2. The CDR3 is 13 amino acids. For the CDR3, the DNA is TGTGCCAGCAGCGAGGGACAGACCGGGGAGCTGTTTTTT. This translates into CASSEGQTGELFF.

The chain carries TRBV4-1 and TRBJ2-6; possible D gene TRBD2, 5 bases. The CDR3 has 18 amino acids. Between the trimmed V and J ends, which lost 0 bases and 0 bases, there was a span of 12 bases. Germline V gene lookup returns CDR1 MGHRA and CDR2 YSYEKL. The CDR3 spells CASSQEWTLISGANVLTF. Here the CDR3 DNA reads TGCGCCAGCAGCCAAGAATGGACTCTGATCTCTGGGGCCAACGTCCTGACTTTC.

This clone was seen only a few times. The chain combines TRBV29-1 with TRBJ2-3; D may be TRBD1 (5 bases). Trimming removed 4 bases at V and 1 base at J, with 9 bases between. The CDR3 spans 13 residues. Germline lookup yields CDR1 SQVTM and CDR2 ANQGSEA. The chain's CDR3 is CSVVKQGTDTQYF. DNA of the CDR3: TGCAGCGTTGTCAAACAGGGCACAGATACGCAGTATTTT.

The sample holds a few counts of this clone. At the DNA level, this CDR3 is encoded by other sequences in the same sample as well. This rearrangement joins TRBV9 to TRBJ1-4; 9 positions agree with TRBD1. With 2 bases clipped from V and 5 bases from J, the junction kept 1 base outside the gene matches. CDR3 size: 14 residues. Germline V gene sequence: CDR1 SGDLS, CDR2 YYNGEE. The CDR3 DNA follows: TGTGCCAGCAGCGTGGGACAGGGCAATGAAAAACTGTTTTTT. Residues: CASSVGQGNEKLFF.

This clone showed up just a few times. The V gene is TRBV5-1, the J gene TRBJ2-5, with D hard to call. V was clipped by 1 base and J by 3 bases, with 10 bases between them. The CDR3 loop spans 14 amino acids. In germline, CDR1 is SGHRS, CDR2 YFSETQ. CDR3 in amino acids: CASSLTPVKETQYF. Here the CDR3 DNA reads TGCGCCAGCAGCTTGACCCCCGTGAAAGAGACCCAGTACTTC.

The chain joins TRBV28 to TRBJ1-1, with 7 bases fitting TRBD1. CDR1 and CDR2 from the germline V gene are MDHEN and SYDVKM. After removal of 5 bases from V and 0 bases from J, the junction contained 6 bases not matched to a gene. The CDR3 extends over 15 amino acids. The CDR3 protein is CASSEAGGVNTEAFF. The DNA for the CDR3 is TGTGCCAGCAGTGAAGCAGGGGGTGTGAACACTGAAGCTTTCTTT. The variable domain in full, completed from reference TRBV28 and TRBJ1-1, reads DVKVTQSSRYLVKRTGEKVFLECVQDMDHENMFWYRQDPGLGLRLIYFSYDVKMKEKGDIPEGYSVSREKKERFSLILESASTNQTSMYLCASSEAGGVNTEAFFGQGTRLTVV.

This chain links TRBV30 with TRBJ1-1, with a weak D call TRBD1 (5 bases). Germline V gene data show CDR1 as GTSNPN and CDR2 as SVGIG (reference sequence). This CDR3 contains 16 residues. Trimming removed 3 bases at V and 5 bases at J, with 22 bases between. The CDR3 DNA follows: TGTGCCTGGAGACCTTACAGGCAGTCCAAGATGACTGAAGCTTTCTTT. Translating gives CAWRPYRQSKMTEAFF.

This clone was counted between two and nine times. The CDR3: CASELSGANVLTF. The CDR3 DNA reads TGTGCCAGCGAACTTTCTGGGGCCAACGTCCTGACTTTC. This chain links TRBV28 with TRBJ2-6; D unclear. Looked up from germline, CDR1 is MDHEN and CDR2 is SYDVKM. The CDR3 has 13 amino acids. The V and J ends lost 8 bases and 1 base respectively, with 6 bases between them.

The chain recombines TRBV9 with TRBJ2-7; TRBD1 or TRBD2 may be the D gene (5 bases each). Germline CDR1 is SGDLS and CDR2 is YYNGEE. Trimming left V 0 bases short and J 3 bases short, with 10 bases between. This CDR3 has 14 amino acids. As DNA, the CDR3 is TGTGCCAGCAGCGTAGATTGGGGGAACTACGAGCAGTACTTC. It specifies CASSVDWGNYEQYF.

This chain links TRBV11-2 with TRBJ1-5; D gene ambiguous. The CDR3 covers 15 residues. Per the germline V gene, CDR1 is SGHAT and CDR2 is FQNNGV. Deletions cut 5 bases from V and 0 bases from J, with 11 bases between. The CDR3 is CASSAGHSSNQPQHF. Here the CDR3 DNA reads TGTGCCAGCAGCGCCGGGCACTCTAGCAATCAGCCCCAGCATTTT.

The chain joins TRBV5-1 to TRBJ2-3; TRBD1 matches at 7 bases. Germline V gene data show CDR1 as SGHRS and CDR2 as YFSETQ. CDR3 length: 14 residues. The V gene end was trimmed by 4 bases and the J gene end by 5 bases; junction bases not matched to a gene: 7. CDR3 amino acids: CASSRDRVEDTQYF. The CDR3 nucleotides are TGCGCCAGCAGCCGAGACAGGGTTGAAGATACGCAGTATTTT. The whole variable domain, remainder taken from reference TRBV5-1 and TRBJ2-3, is KAGVTQTPRYLIKTRGQQVTLSCSPISGHRSVSWYQQTPGQGLQFLFEYFSETQRNKGNFPGRFSGRQFSNSRSEMNVSTLELGDSALYLCASSRDRVEDTQYFGPGTRLTVL.

The genes are TRBV10-3 and TRBJ1-5; D may be TRBD1 (5 bases). The length of the CDR3 is 13 residues. Germline V gives CDR1 ENHRY, CDR2 SYGVKD. V was shortened by 6 bases and J by 5 bases, with 11 bases between the two germline ends. The CDR3 DNA reads as TGTGCCATCAGCGACAGAACCGATCAGCCCCAGCATTTT. This gives the protein CAISDRTDQPQHF.

This chain joins TRBV5-6 and TRBJ2-7, with 8 bases matching TRBD1. Looked up from germline, CDR1 is SGHDT and CDR2 is YYEEEE. The CDR3 extends over 15 amino acids. J lost 3 bases, V lost 4 bases, and 9 bases had no gene match. The chain's CDR3 is CASSDLTGGRYEQYF. CDR3 DNA: TGTGCCAGCAGCGATTTAACAGGGGGTCGCTACGAGCAGTACTTC.

This clone has only a few counts. V usage is TRBV9 and J usage is TRBJ1-3, with D unclear. This CDR3 region has 15 residues. Trimming shortened V by 0 bases and J by 3 bases, and 10 bases separated the two germline ends. Per germline, CDR1 SGDLS and CDR2 YYNGEE. This CDR3 reads CASSVEYGNGNTIYF. For the CDR3, the DNA is TGTGCCAGCAGCGTAGAGTACGGGAATGGAAACACCATATATTTT.

The chain employs TRBV29-1 and TRBJ2-7; no clear D. With 4 bases removed from V and 7 bases from J, the gap between germline ends came to 8 bases. The CDR3 is 10 amino acids. CDR1 and CDR2 (germline): SQVTM, ANQGSEA. In DNA form, the CDR3 reads TGCAGCGTTGGGGAATGGGAGCAGTACTTC. Translated: CSVGEWEQYF.

Of note for this clone: Other DNA sequences of this sample code for an identical CDR3. V and J are TRBV25-1 and TRBJ2-3; 9 bases map to TRBD1. J lost 1 base, V lost 5 bases, and 4 bases had no gene match. From germline, CDR1 is MGHDK and CDR2 SYGVNS. The CDR3 runs to 15 residues. This CDR3 reads CASSSRTGGTDTQYF. For the CDR3, the DNA is TGTGCCAGCAGTTCTAGGACAGGGGGCACAGATACGCAGTATTTT.

V and J are TRBV29-1 and TRBJ1-4; D remains unclear. The length of the CDR3 is 11 residues. The V and J ends lost 0 bases and 14 bases respectively, with 10 bases between them. Germline V gene sequence: CDR1 SQVTM, CDR2 ANQGSEA. The CDR3 sequence is CSVEDRGRLFF. CDR3 in DNA: TGCAGCGTTGAAGATAGAGGGCGGCTGTTTTTT. The whole variable domain, filled in from reference TRBV29-1 and TRBJ1-4, reads SAVISQKPSRDICQRGTSLTIQCQVDSQVTMMFWYRQQPGQSLTLIATANQGSEATYESGFVIDKFPISRPNLTFSTLTVSNMSPEDSSIYLCSVEDRGRLFFGSGTQLSVL.

This chain joins TRBV7-2 and TRBJ2-3, with D possibly matching TRBD1 (5 bases). Germline V gene lookup returns CDR1 SGHTA and CDR2 FQGNSA. V lost 4 bases and J lost 3, with 11 bases in between. The CDR3 consists of 14 residues. CDR3: CASSSRVRTDTQYF. The CDR3 nucleotides are TGTGCCAGCAGCTCCAGGGTCCGAACAGATACGCAGTATTTT. Full variable domain (rest looked up from reference TRBV7-2 and TRBJ2-3): GAGVSQSPSNKVTEKGKDVELRCDPISGHTALYWYRQSLGQGLEFLIYFQGNSAPDKSGLPSDRFSAERTGGSVSTLTIQRTQQEDSAVYLCASSSRVRTDTQYFGPGTRLTVL.

Comment on this clone: The same CDR3 arises from other DNA sequences in this sample as well. This chain connects TRBV30 to TRBJ2-7; D might be TRBD1 or TRBD2, each matching 5 bases. The CDR3 runs to 12 residues. Trimming took off 1 base at V and 2 bases at J, with 6 bases between the two ends. CDR1 GTSNPN and CDR2 SVGIG come from the germline V gene (reference sequence). CDR3 protein: CAWSGGPYEQYF. CDR3 in DNA: TGTGCCTGGAGTGGGGGACCCTACGAGCAGTACTTC.

This clone was seen a handful of times. The gene calls are TRBV2 and TRBJ2-2; D assignment may be TRBD1 or TRBD2 (5 bases each). Germline CDR1 reads SNHLY; CDR2 reads FYNNEI. The ends were cut back, 5 bases at V and 1 base at J, with 8 bases in the middle. The CDR3 is 14 amino acids. CDR3 amino acids: CASSMGVNTGELFF. CDR3 DNA sequence: TGTGCCAGCAGTATGGGGGTGAACACCGGGGAGCTGTTTTTT. Variable domain in full (rest from reference TRBV2 and TRBJ2-2): EPEVTQTPSHQVTQMGQEVILRCVPISNHLYFYWYRQILGQKVEFLVSFYNNEISEKSEIFDDQFSVERPDGSNFTLKIRSTKLEDSAMYFCASSMGVNTGELFFGEGSRLTVL.

This clone was counted between two and nine times. The CDR3 sequence: CASMAGQPYNEQFF. CDR3 nucleotide sequence: TGTGCCAGCATGGCGGGACAGCCCTACAATGAGCAGTTCTTC. This chain uses TRBV19 with TRBJ2-1, with D tentatively TRBD1 (7 bases). V lost 9 bases and J 2 bases, leaving 14 bases between the germline ends. Per the germline V gene, CDR1 is LNHDA and CDR2 is SQIVND (reference sequence). This CDR3 is 14 amino acids long. The full variable domain, with the rest looked up from reference TRBV19 and TRBJ2-1, is DGGITQSPKYLFRKEGQNVTLSCEQNLNHDAMYWYRQDPGQGLRLIYYSQIVNDFQKGDIAEGYSVSREKKESFPLTVTSAQKNPTAFYLCASMAGQPYNEQFFGPGTRLTVL.

CDR3 loop: CASTQKSWTAKETQYF. Here the CDR3 DNA reads TGTGCCAGCACCCAAAAATCGTGGACAGCCAAAGAGACCCAGTACTTC. This rearrangement joins TRBV28 to TRBJ2-5, with D possibly TRBD1 on 6 matching bases. The CDR3 spans 16 residues. Trimming left V 7 bases short and J 3 bases short, with 21 bases between. Germline-derived CDR1 and CDR2 are MDHEN and SYDVKM.

This clone came up a few times. The chain recombines TRBV30 with TRBJ1-4; TRBD1 matches at 9 bases. Germline lookup yields CDR1 GTSNPN and CDR2 SVGIG (reference sequence). This CDR3 has 14 residues. V dropped 0 bases and J dropped 7; count of bases not matched to a gene: 3. The CDR3 DNA sequence: TGTGCCTGGAGTGTCACAGGGGGCGGTGAAAAACTGTTTTTT. The encoded protein is CAWSVTGGGEKLFF. The full variable domain, completed using reference TRBV30 and TRBJ1-4, is SQTIHQWPATLVQPVGSPLSLECTVEGTSNPNLYWYRQAAGRGLQLLFYSVGIGQISSEVPQNLSASRPQDRQFILSSKKLLLSDSGFYLCAWSVTGGGEKLFFGSGTQLSVL.